This T cell receptor (beta chain) emerged from a study of tumor and adjacent non-tumor tissue in lung cancer. Study as a whole: Patients were aged about 30 to 80, 10 men and a handful of women, stage I to III. On average, productive TCRbeta reads reached 4 million to 4.5 million per sample. Study-level findings and limits: In normal lung, the top 100 clones were significantly more dominant than in tumor. Significantly higher TCR diversity was found in tumor than normal lung.

A modified ARM-PCR protocol with three rounds of nested PCR amplified TCRbeta. One entry per CDR3 protein results from TCRdb running MiXCR on the multiplex PCR reads. The table lists roughly 200,000 distinct CDR3 sequences, 71% of them singletons. The CDR3 runs 17 residues. Germline V gene lookup returns CDR1 SGHNT and CDR2 YENEEA. No cell sorting was done before RNA was extracted from the tissue. About this clonotype: The antigen remains unidentified.

The sample consisted of lung tumor tissue. This receptor was taken from a man aged 55 to 69 with non-small cell lung cancer. V usage is TRBV11-3 and J usage is TRBJ2-5; TRBD2 agrees at 11 bases. The J call may be incorrect, as the DNA end agrees better with TRBJ2-1. The chain's CDR3 is CASSPHRTSGGYNEQFF. Written as DNA, the CDR3 is TGTGCCAGCAGTCCCCACCGTACTAGCGGGGGCTACAATGAGCAGTTCTTC.